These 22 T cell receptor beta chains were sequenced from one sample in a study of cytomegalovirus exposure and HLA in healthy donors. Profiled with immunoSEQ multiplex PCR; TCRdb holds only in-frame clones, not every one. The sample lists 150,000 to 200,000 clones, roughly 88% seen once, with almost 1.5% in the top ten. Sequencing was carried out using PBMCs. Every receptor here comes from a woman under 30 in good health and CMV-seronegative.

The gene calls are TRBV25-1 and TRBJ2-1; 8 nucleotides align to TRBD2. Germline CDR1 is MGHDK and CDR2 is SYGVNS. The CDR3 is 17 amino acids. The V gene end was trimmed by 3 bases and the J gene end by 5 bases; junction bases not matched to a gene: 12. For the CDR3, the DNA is TGTGCCAGCAGTGATCGTACCCGAGCGGGGGCAAACAATGAGCAGTTCTTC. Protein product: CASSDRTRAGANNEQFF.

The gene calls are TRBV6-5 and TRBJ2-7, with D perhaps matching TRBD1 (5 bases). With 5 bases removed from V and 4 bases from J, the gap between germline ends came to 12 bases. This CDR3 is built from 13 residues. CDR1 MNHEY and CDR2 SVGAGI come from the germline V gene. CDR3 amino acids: CASSRGPGYEQYF. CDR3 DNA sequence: TGTGCCAGCAGTAGGGGCCCAGGTTACGAGCAGTACTTC.

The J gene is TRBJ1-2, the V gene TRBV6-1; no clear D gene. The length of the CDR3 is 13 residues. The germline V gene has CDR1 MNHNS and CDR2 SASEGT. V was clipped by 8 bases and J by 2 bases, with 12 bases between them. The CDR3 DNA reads TGTGCCAGCTTCCGGGGATGGAACTATGGCTACACCTTC. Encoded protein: CASFRGWNYGYTF.

The DNA for the CDR3 is TGTGCCAGCAGCGTTTGGAGAGGCTCAGATACGCAGTATTTT. The encoded protein is CASSVWRGSDTQYF. The chain employs TRBV9 and TRBJ2-3; D is ambiguous. Germline V CDR1 and CDR2: SGDLS, YYNGEE. The CDR3 totals 14 residues. The V end lost 2 bases, the J end lost 4 bases, and 11 bases lay between the germline ends.

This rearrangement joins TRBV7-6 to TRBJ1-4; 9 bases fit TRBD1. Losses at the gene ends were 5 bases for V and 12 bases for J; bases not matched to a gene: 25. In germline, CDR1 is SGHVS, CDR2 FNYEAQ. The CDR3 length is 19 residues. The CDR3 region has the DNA TGTGCCAGCAGCCAACTTATCCCAACATCCGGGACAGGGTTTGGTGAACTGTTTTTT. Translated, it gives CASSQLIPTSGTGFGELFF.

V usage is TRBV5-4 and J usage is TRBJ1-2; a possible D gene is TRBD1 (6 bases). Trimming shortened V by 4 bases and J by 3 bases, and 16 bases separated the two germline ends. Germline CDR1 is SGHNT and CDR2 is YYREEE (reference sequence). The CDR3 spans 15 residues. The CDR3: CASSLSKDSHYGYTF. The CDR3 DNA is TGTGCCAGCAGCCTATCTAAGGACAGCCACTATGGCTACACCTTC. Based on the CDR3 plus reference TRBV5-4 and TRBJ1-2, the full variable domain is ETGVTQSPTHLIKTRGQQVTLRCSSQSGHNTVSWYQQALGQGPQFIFQYYREEENGRGNFPPRFSGLQFPNYSSELNVNALELDDSALYLCASSLSKDSHYGYTFGSGTRLTVV.

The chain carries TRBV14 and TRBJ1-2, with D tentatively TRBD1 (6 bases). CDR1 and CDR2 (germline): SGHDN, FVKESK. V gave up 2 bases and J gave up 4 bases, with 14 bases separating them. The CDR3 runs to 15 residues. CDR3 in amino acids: CASSQSRTGFYGYTF. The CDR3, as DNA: TGTGCCAGCAGCCAAAGCCGTACAGGGTTCTATGGCTACACCTTC.

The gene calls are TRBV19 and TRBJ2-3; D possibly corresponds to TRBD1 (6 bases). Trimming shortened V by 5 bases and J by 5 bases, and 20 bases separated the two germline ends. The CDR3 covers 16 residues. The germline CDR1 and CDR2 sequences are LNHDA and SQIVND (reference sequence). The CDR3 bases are TGTGCCAGTAGTCTTAAGACAGGCCCGCGCAAAGATACGCAGTATTTT. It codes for CASSLKTGPRKDTQYF. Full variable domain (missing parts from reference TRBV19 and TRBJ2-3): DGGITQSPKYLFRKEGQNVTLSCEQNLNHDAMYWYRQDPGQGLRLIYYSQIVNDFQKGDIAEGYSVSREKKESFPLTVTSAQKNPTAFYLCASSLKTGPRKDTQYFGPGTRLTVL.

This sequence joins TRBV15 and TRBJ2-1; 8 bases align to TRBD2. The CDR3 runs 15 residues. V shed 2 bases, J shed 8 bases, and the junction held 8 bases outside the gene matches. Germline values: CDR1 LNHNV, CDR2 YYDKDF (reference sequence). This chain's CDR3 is CATSRFKRGSYEQFF. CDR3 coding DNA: TGTGCCACCAGCAGATTCAAGCGGGGGTCCTATGAGCAGTTCTTC.

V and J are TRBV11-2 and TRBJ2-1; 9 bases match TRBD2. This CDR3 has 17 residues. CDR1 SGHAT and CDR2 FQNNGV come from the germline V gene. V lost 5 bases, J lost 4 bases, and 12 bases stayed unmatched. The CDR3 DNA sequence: TGTGCCAGCAGCCTCACCGGGGCAGCGGGGGGTTACAATGAGCAGTTCTTC. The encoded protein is CASSLTGAAGGYNEQFF.

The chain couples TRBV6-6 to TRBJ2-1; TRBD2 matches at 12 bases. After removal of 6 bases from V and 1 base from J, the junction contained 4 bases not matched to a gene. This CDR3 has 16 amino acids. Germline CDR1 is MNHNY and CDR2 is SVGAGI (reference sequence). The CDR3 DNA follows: TGTGCCAGCAGCTTCCTAGCGGGAGGGTCCTACAATGAGCAGTTCTTC. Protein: CASSFLAGGSYNEQFF.

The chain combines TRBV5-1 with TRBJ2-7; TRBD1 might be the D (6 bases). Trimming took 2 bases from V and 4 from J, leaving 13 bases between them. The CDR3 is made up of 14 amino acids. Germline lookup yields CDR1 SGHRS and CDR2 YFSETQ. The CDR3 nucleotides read TGCGCCAGCAGCTTACAGGGTTCCGTTTACGAGCAGTACTTC. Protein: CASSLQGSVYEQYF. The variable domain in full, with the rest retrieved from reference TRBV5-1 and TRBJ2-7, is KAGVTQTPRYLIKTRGQQVTLSCSPISGHRSVSWYQQTPGQGLQFLFEYFSETQRNKGNFPGRFSGRQFSNSRSEMNVSTLELGDSALYLCASSLQGSVYEQYFGPGTRLTVT.

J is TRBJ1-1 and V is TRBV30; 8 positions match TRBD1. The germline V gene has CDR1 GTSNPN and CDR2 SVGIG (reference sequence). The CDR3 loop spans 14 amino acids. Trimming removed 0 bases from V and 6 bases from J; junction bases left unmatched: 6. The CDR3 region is CAWSVGYRGAEAFF. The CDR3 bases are TGTGCCTGGAGTGTAGGGTACAGGGGGGCTGAAGCTTTCTTT. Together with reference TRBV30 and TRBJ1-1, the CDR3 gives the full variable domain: SQTIHQWPATLVQPVGSPLSLECTVEGTSNPNLYWYRQAAGRGLQLLFYSVGIGQISSEVPQNLSASRPQDRQFILSSKKLLLSDSGFYLCAWSVGYRGAEAFFGQGTRLTVV.

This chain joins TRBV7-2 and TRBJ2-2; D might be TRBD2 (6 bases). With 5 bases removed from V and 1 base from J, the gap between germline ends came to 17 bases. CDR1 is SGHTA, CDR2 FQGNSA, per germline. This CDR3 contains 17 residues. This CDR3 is CASSQNWGLQNTGELFF. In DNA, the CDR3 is TGTGCCAGCAGCCAAAATTGGGGACTCCAGAACACCGGGGAGCTGTTTTTT.

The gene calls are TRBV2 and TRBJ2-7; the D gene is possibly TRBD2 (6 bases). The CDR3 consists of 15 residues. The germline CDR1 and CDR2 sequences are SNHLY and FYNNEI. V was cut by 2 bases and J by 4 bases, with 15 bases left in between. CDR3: CASSESLAPKYEQYF. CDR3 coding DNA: TGTGCCAGCAGTGAAAGTCTAGCGCCGAAATACGAGCAGTACTTC.

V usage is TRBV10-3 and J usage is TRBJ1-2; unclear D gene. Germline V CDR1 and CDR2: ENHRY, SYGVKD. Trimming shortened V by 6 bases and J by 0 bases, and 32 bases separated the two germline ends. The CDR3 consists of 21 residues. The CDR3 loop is CAIREGAFDPSTFYPNYGYTF. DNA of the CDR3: TGTGCCATCAGAGAGGGAGCCTTCGACCCTTCTACTTTTTATCCTAACTATGGCTACACCTTC.

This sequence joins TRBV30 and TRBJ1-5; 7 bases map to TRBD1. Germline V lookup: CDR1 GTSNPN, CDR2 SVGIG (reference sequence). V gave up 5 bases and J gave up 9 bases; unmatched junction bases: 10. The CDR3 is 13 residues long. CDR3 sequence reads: CAWGAGGDRPQHF. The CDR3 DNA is TGTGCCTGGGGGGCAGGGGGAGATCGGCCCCAGCATTTT.

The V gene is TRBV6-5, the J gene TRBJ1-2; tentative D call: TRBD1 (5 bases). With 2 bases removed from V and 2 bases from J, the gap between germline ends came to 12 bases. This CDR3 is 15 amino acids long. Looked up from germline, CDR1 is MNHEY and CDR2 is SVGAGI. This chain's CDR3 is CASSYAQGFNYGYTF. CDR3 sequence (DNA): TGTGCCAGCAGTTACGCCCAGGGCTTCAACTATGGCTACACCTTC.

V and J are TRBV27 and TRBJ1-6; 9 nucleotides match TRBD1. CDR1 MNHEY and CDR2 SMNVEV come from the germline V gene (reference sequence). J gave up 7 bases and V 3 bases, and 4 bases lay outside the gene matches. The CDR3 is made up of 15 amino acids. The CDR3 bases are TGTGCCAGCAGTTTTGGGACAGGGAAAAATTCACCCCTCCACTTT. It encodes CASSFGTGKNSPLHF.

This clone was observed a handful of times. The CDR3 sequence: CASSLGLPGETQYF. CDR3 nucleotides: TGCGCCAGCAGCTTGGGACTACCCGGAGAGACCCAGTACTTC. The V call is TRBV5-1, the J call TRBJ2-5, with D possibly TRBD2 on 5 matching bases. The V end lost 0 bases, the J end lost 4 bases, and 10 bases lay between the germline ends. The CDR3 is made up of 14 amino acids. The germline V gene encodes CDR1 SGHRS and CDR2 YFSETQ.

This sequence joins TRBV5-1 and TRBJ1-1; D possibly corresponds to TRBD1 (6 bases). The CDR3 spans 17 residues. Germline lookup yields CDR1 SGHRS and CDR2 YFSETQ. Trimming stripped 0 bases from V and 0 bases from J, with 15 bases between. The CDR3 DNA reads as TGCGCCAGCAGCTTGGGATGGACAGCCCCGATGAACACTGAAGCTTTCTTT. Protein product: CASSLGWTAPMNTEAFF.

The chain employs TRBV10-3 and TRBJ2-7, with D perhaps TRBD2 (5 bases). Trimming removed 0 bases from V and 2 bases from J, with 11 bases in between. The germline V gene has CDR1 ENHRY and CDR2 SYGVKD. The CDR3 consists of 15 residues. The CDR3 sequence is CAISESKQLAYEQYF. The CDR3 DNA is TGTGCCATCAGTGAGTCGAAACAACTAGCCTACGAGCAGTACTTC.